One and the same sample provided the 9 T cell receptor beta chains below, sequenced in a study of Tregs in tolerant kidney transplant recipients. Libraries were prepared by immunoSEQ multiplex PCR; TCRdb keeps only in-frame clonotypes and omits some of them. The table lists tens of thousands of clones, with about 0.83% in the top ten. Here the sequenced sample was CD4+ T cells from blood, taken before the transplant. The receptors were gathered from a human donor who received a combined kidney and bone marrow transplant.

About this clone: The read halts 3 residues ahead of the CDR3 end, with the missing end drawn from the germline J gene. V and J are TRBV14 and TRBJ2-2; no clear D gene. V dropped 4 bases and J dropped 8 bases, with 14 bases sitting between them. Germline V gene lookup returns CDR1 SGHDN and CDR2 FVKESK. This CDR3 region has 14 residues. The DNA read from the CDR3 is TGTGCCAGCAGCCCCGTGAGACTCGCGGGGGAG. Translation: CASSPVRLAGE. The full CDR3 protein reads CASSPVRLAGELFF. The whole variable domain, remainder taken from reference TRBV14 and TRBJ2-2, is EAGVTQFPSHSVIEKGQTVTLRCDPISGHDNLYWYRRVMGKEIKFLLHFVKESKQDESGMPNNRFLAERTGGTYSTLKVQPAELEDSGVYFCASSPVRLAGELFFGEGSRLTVL.

As regards this clone: The read halts 3 residues ahead of the CDR3 end, with the missing end drawn from the germline J gene. The genes are TRBV18 and TRBJ2-1, with a possible D match to TRBD2 (5 bases). The CDR3 runs 15 residues. Per germline, CDR1 KGHSH and CDR2 LQKENI. The germline V and J ends were trimmed by 0 bases and 4 bases, with 10 bases remaining between them. CDR3 bases read: TGTGCCAGCTCACCACCGTCCGAGCGGTACAATGAG. This codes for CASSPPSERYNE. The full CDR3 protein is CASSPPSERYNEQFF. Supplemented by reference TRBV18 and TRBJ2-1, the full variable domain reads NAGVMQNPRHLVRRRGQEARLRCSPMKGHSHVYWYRQLPEEGLKFMVYLQKENIIDESGMPKERFSAEFPKEGPSILRIQQVVRGDSAAYFCASSPPSERYNEQFFGPGTRLTVL.

With respect to this clone: The CDR3 is cut off 3 residues early in the read; its end comes from the germline J gene. The chain has TRBV5-6 and TRBJ1-2, with 7 positions matching TRBD1. The V gene's germline CDR1 is SGHDT and CDR2 YYEEEE. The ends lost 0 bases at V and 4 bases at J; junction bases unmatched: 6. CDR3 size: 15 residues. The CDR3 bases that were read are TGTGCCAGCAGCTTGGCGGGGACAGCAGCCTATGGC. It specifies CASSLAGTAAYG. The CDR3, in full, reads CASSLAGTAAYGYTF.

Note on this clone: The CDR3 extends 3 residues past the end of the read, so its final part is completed from the germline J gene. V is TRBV7-2 and J is TRBJ2-1; 7 bases align to TRBD2. With 2 bases clipped from V and 6 bases from J, the junction kept 7 bases outside the gene matches. Per germline, CDR1 SGHTA and CDR2 FQGNSA. This CDR3 is built from 15 residues. CDR3 DNA, as far as it was read: TGTGCCAGCAGCTTACGGGGGGAGGGCCTCAATGAG. As protein: CASSLRGEGLNE. The full CDR3 sequence reads CASSLRGEGLNEQFF. The full variable domain, in which reference TRBV7-2 and TRBJ2-1 provide the parts outside the CDR3, is GAGVSQSPSNKVTEKGKDVELRCDPISGHTALYWYRQSLGQGLEFLIYFQGNSAPDKSGLPSDRFSAERTGGSVSTLTIQRTQQEDSAVYLCASSLRGEGLNEQFFGPGTRLTVL.

To note about this clone: Read sequence stops 3 residues before the CDR3 end, and the germline J gene provides the missing end. V usage is TRBV18 and J usage is TRBJ2-3, with TRBD1 identical over 7 bases. The length of the CDR3 is 14 residues. V lost 6 bases, J lost 1 base, and 4 bases stayed unmatched. Germline values: CDR1 KGHSH, CDR2 LQKENI. The covered CDR3 bases are TGTGCCAGCTCTACAGGGGCCGGCACAGATACG. Translating it yields CASSTGAGTDT. The full CDR3 protein is CASSTGAGTDTQYF.

As for this clone: The sequence runs out 3 residues before the end of the CDR3; the remainder is reconstructed from the germline J gene. The J gene is TRBJ2-1, the V gene TRBV6-2 or TRBV6-3, with 10 bases lining up with TRBD2. Trimming removed 6 bases from V and 1 base from J; junction bases left unmatched: 6. The CDR3 covers 16 residues. Looked up from germline, CDR1 is MNHEY and CDR2 is SVGEGT. The CDR3 protein is CASRPSGRFSYNEQFF. The CDR3 DNA, read in part, is TGTGCCAGCAGGCCTAGCGGGAGATTTTCCTACAATGAG.

The part of the CDR3 DNA that was read is TGTGCCAGCTCGAGGACAGGGGGCAAAAACATT. Translated: CASSRTGGKNI. The full CDR3 is CASSRTGGKNIQYF. The chain uses TRBV2 and TRBJ2-4; 10 bases align to TRBD1. The read ends 3 residues shy of where the CDR3 ends; the end is completed using the germline J gene. The germline V gene encodes CDR1 SNHLY and CDR2 FYNNEI. CDR3 length: 14 amino acids. The junction had 4 bases not matched to a gene; V was cut back by 8 bases and J by 3 bases.

Remarks on this clone: Read data end 3 residues before the CDR3 end; the end is taken from the germline J gene. V usage is TRBV7-6 and J usage is TRBJ1-6; maybe TRBD1 (5 bases). The V gene lost 1 base and the J gene lost 4 bases, with 17 bases spanning the gap. The CDR3 contains 18 residues. Germline CDR1 and CDR2: SGHVS and FNYEAQ. The CDR3 bases that were read are TGTGCCAGCAGCTTAGTCCCGTCAAGGAGGGGATATAATTCACCC. Protein: CASSLVPSRRGYNSP. The full CDR3 sequence reads CASSLVPSRRGYNSPLHF.

On this clone: The DNA ends 3 residues before the CDR3 does, and the rest of the CDR3 is filled in from the germline J gene. The V and J genes are TRBV2 and TRBJ2-7; TRBD1 matches 9 bases. V lost 7 bases, J lost 4 bases, and 5 bases stayed unmatched. The CDR3 contains 13 residues. Germline loops: CDR1 SNHLY, CDR2 FYNNEI. CDR3 loop: CASIRDRAYEQYF. The sequenced part of the CDR3 DNA is TGTGCCAGCATCCGGGACAGGGCTTACGAG.